These 7 T cell receptor beta chains came from one sample sequenced in a study of T-cell reconstitution after alpha-beta-depleted transplantation in children. The library targeted TCRbeta and was prepared with unique molecular identifiers. From the PCR reads, TCRdb called clonotypes with MiXCR, one entry per CDR3 protein. The repertoire holds about 440,000 distinct CDR3 sequences, over 40% seen once, with 25% to 30% in the top ten. The starting material was PBMCs, obtained before TCRalphabeta/CD19-depleted stem cell transplant. Receptors originate from a girl aged 2-10 years with aplastic anemia, due to receive a stem cell transplant.

This clonotype occurred a few times. V is TRBV28 and J is TRBJ2-7; D gene ambiguous. This CDR3 contains 15 residues. Trimming shortened V by 6 bases and J by 2 bases, and 17 bases separated the two germline ends. The germline V gene encodes CDR1 MDHEN and CDR2 SYDVKM. The DNA for the CDR3 is TGTGCCAGCAGGGGTCACACGGCCTCTACCTACGAGCAGTACTTC. It yields the protein CASRGHTASTYEQYF. The entire variable domain, with the rest obtained from reference TRBV28 and TRBJ2-7, is as follows: DVKVTQSSRYLVKRTGEKVFLECVQDMDHENMFWYRQDPGLGLRLIYFSYDVKMKEKGDIPEGYSVSREKKERFSLILESASTNQTSMYLCASRGHTASTYEQYFGPGTRLTVT.

The chain links TRBV5-1 to TRBJ2-3; D call uncertain. Germline loops: CDR1 SGHRS, CDR2 YFSETQ. This CDR3 contains 15 residues. The V end was cut by 3 bases, the J end by 0 bases, with 11 bases between. The CDR3 DNA follows: TGCGCCAGCAGCTGGACGGGTTGGAGCACAGATACGCAGTATTTT. Protein product: CASSWTGWSTDTQYF. Based on the CDR3 plus reference TRBV5-1 and TRBJ2-3, the full variable domain is KAGVTQTPRYLIKTRGQQVTLSCSPISGHRSVSWYQQTPGQGLQFLFEYFSETQRNKGNFPGRFSGRQFSNSRSEMNVSTLELGDSALYLCASSWTGWSTDTQYFGPGTRLTVL.

The rearrangement uses TRBV4-1 and TRBJ2-1; 10 bases map to TRBD2. The V and J ends lost 1 base and 0 bases, in that order; junction bases with no gene match: 6. CDR1 and CDR2 (germline): MGHRA, YSYEKL. The CDR3 has 18 residues. The CDR3 here is CASSQGGSGGVSYNEQFF. The CDR3 DNA sequence: TGCGCCAGCAGCCAAGGGGGCAGCGGGGGGGTCTCCTACAATGAGCAGTTCTTC.

Only one count was recorded for this clonotype. In nucleotides, the CDR3 is TGTGCCAGCAGCTATAACCATCCGGGGACAGGAGGTGTCGGCTACACCTTC. Its protein product is CASSYNHPGTGGVGYTF. V is TRBV12-3 or TRBV12-4 and J is TRBJ1-2; 8 bases fit TRBD1. V was clipped by 6 bases and J by 8 bases; unmatched bases: 20. This CDR3 is built from 17 residues.

V usage is TRBV12-3 or TRBV12-4 and J usage is TRBJ2-1; 8 nucleotides agree with TRBD2. The CDR3 loop spans 15 amino acids. Germline trimming cut 9 bases from V and 8 bases from J; bases unmatched to any gene: 15. The CDR3, as DNA: TGTGCCAGGCCCTGGGGTGGGCTAGCGGGCGATGAGCAGTTCTTC. Protein product: CARPWGGLAGDEQFF.

The genes are TRBV12-3 or TRBV12-4 and TRBJ1-1; 8 nucleotides align to TRBD1. The CDR3 totals 16 residues. After removal of 5 bases from V and 3 bases from J, the junction contained 11 bases not matched to a gene. The CDR3 reads CASSPGQGRWDTEAFF. CDR3 nucleotide sequence: TGTGCCAGCAGTCCCGGACAGGGCAGGTGGGACACTGAAGCTTTCTTT.

The V gene is TRBV6-1, the J gene TRBJ1-2; D gene uncertain. The CDR3 sequence is 11 residues long. Germline CDR1 MNHNS, CDR2 SASEGT. CDR3 bases: TGTGCTACCACGGTAGACTATGGCTACACCTTC. This translates into CATTVDYGYTF.